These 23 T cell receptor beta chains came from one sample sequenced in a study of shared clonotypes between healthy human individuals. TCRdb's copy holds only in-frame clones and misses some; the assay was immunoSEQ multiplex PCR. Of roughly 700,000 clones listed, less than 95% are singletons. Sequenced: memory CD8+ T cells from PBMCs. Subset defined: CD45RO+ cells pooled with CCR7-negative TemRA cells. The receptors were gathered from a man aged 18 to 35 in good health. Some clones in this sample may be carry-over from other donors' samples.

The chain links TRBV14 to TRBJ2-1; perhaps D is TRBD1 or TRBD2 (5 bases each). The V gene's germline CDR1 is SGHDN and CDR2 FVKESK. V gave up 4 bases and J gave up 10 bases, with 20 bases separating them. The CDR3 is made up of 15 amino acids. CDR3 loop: CASSLRGQPPGEQFF. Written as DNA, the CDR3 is TGTGCCAGCAGCCTCCGGGGTCAACCTCCAGGGGAGCAGTTCTTC.

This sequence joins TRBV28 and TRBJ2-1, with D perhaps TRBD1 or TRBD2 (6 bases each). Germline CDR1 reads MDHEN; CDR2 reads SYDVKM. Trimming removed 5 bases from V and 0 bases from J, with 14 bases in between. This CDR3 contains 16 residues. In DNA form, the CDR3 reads TGTGCCAGCAGTACCCACAGGGAGGTCTCCTACAATGAGCAGTTCTTC. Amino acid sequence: CASSTHREVSYNEQFF.

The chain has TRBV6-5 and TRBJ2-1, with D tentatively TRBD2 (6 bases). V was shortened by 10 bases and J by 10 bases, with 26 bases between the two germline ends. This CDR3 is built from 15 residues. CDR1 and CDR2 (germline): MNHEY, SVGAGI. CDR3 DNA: TGTGCCACCACACCATTTATTACGGAGGGTGAAGAGCAGTTCTTC. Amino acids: CATTPFITEGEEQFF.

CDR3 nucleotide sequence: TGCGCCAGCAGCGTTCGAACTAGCGGGCCCGAGGGTACCCAGTACTTC. Translation: CASSVRTSGPEGTQYF. The V and J genes are TRBV4-1 and TRBJ2-5; 9 positions match TRBD2. The CDR3 contains 16 residues. V lost 5 bases and J lost 8; bases outside the gene matches: 15. Germline V lookup: CDR1 MGHRA, CDR2 YSYEKL.

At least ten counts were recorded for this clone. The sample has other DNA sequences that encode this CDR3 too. Written as DNA, the CDR3 is TGCGCCAGCAGCTTGTCGATGAACACTGAAGCTTTCTTT. Its protein product is CASSLSMNTEAFF. The chain recombines TRBV5-1 with TRBJ1-1, with D unclear. From germline, CDR1 is SGHRS and CDR2 YFSETQ. The CDR3 has 13 residues. V was pared by 1 base and J by 0 bases, with 4 bases between.

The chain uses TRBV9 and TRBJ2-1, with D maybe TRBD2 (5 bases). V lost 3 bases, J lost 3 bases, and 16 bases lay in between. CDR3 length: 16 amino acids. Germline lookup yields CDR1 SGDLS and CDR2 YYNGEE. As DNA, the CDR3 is TGTGCCAGCAGCGCCGACGATTCTAGCTTCTACAATGAGCAGTTCTTC. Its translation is CASSADDSSFYNEQFF.

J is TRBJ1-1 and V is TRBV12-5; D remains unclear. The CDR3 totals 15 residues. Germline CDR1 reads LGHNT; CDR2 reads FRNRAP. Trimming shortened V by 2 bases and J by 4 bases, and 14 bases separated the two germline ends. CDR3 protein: CASGLFDLRTTEAFF. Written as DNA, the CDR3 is TGTGCTAGTGGTTTGTTCGACCTCCGAACCACTGAAGCTTTCTTT.

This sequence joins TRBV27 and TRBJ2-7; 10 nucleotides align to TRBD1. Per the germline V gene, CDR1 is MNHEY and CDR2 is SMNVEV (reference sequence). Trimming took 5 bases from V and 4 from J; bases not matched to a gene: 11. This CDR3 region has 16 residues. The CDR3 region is CASSPLPGQGSYEQYF. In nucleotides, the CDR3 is TGTGCCAGCAGTCCCCTCCCGGGACAGGGGTCGTACGAGCAGTACTTC.

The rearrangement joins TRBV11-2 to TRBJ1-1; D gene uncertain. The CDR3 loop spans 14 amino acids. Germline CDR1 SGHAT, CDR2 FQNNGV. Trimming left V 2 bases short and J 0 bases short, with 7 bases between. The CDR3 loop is CASSLNLMNTEAFF. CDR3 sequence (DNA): TGTGCCAGCAGCTTAAATTTGATGAACACTGAAGCTTTCTTT.

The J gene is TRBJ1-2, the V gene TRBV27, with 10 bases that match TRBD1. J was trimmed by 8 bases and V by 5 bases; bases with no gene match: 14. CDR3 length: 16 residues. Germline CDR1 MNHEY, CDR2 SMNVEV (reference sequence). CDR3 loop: CASSHPPGQGMRGYTF. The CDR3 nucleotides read TGTGCCAGCAGTCACCCCCCGGGACAGGGGATGAGAGGCTACACCTTC.

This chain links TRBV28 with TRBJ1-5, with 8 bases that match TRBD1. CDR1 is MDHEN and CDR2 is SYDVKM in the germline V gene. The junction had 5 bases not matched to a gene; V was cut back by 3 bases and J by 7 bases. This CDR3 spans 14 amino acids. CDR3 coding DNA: TGTGCCAGCAGTTTGAGGGACAGGTCGCAGCCCCAGCATTTT. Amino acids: CASSLRDRSQPQHF. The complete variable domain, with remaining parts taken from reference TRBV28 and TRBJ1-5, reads DVKVTQSSRYLVKRTGEKVFLECVQDMDHENMFWYRQDPGLGLRLIYFSYDVKMKEKGDIPEGYSVSREKKERFSLILESASTNQTSMYLCASSLRDRSQPQHFGDGTRLSIL.

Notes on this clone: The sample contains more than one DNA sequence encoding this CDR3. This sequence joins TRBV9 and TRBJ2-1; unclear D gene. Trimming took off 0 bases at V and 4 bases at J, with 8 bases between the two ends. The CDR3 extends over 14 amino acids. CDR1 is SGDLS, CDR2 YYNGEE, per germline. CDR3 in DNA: TGTGCCAGCAGCGTAGCTGGCCTGTACAATGAGCAGTTCTTC. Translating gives CASSVAGLYNEQFF. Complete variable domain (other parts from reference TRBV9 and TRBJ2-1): DSGVTQTPKHLITATGQRVTLRCSPRSGDLSVYWYQQSLDQGLQFLIQYYNGEERAKGNILERFSAQQFPDLHSELNLSSLELGDSALYFCASSVAGLYNEQFFGPGTRLTVL.

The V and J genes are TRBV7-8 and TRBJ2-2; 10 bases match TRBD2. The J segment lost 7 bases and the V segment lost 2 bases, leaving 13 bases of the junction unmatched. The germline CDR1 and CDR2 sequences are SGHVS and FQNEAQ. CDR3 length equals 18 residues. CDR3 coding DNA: TGTGCCAGCAGCTTATTTAGGGCTAGCGGGAGTTTTGGCGGGGAGCTGTTTTTT. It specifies CASSLFRASGSFGGELFF.

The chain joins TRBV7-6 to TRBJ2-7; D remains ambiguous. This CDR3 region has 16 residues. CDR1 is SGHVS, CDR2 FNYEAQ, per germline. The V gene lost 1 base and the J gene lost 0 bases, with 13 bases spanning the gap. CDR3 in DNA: TGTGCCAGCAGCTTAGGATTGCGGAAAAGCTCCTACGAGCAGTACTTC. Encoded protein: CASSLGLRKSSYEQYF.

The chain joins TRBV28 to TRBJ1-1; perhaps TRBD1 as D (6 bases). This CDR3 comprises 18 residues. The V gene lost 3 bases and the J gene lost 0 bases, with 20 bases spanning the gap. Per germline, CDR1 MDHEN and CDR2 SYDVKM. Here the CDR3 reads CASSLVSGDLRMNTEAFF. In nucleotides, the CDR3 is TGTGCCAGCAGTTTGGTTTCAGGGGACTTAAGAATGAACACTGAAGCTTTCTTT.

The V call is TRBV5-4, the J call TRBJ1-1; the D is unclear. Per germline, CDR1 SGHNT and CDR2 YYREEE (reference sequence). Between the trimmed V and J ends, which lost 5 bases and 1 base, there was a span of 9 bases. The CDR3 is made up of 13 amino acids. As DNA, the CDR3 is TGTGCCAGCAGGTTTGCACAGAACACTGAAGCTTTCTTT. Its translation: CASRFAQNTEAFF.

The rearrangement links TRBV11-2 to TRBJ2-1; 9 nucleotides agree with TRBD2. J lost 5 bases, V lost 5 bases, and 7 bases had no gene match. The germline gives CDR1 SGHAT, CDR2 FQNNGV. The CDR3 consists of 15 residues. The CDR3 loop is CASSHRGTSNNEQFF. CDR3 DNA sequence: TGTGCCAGCAGCCACAGAGGGACTAGCAACAATGAGCAGTTCTTC.

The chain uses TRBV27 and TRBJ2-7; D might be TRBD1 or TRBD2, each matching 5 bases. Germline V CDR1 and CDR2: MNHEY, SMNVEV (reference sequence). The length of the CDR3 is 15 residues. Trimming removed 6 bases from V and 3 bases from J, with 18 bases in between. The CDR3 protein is CASSTSGTERYEQYF. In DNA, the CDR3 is TGTGCCAGCAGCACCTCTGGGACGGAACGCTACGAGCAGTACTTC.

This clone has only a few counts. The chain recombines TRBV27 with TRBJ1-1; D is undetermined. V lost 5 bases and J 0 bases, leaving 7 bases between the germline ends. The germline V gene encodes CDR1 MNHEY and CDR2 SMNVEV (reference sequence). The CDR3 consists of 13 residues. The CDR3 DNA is TGTGCCAGCAGTCCTACCATGAACACTGAAGCTTTCTTT. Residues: CASSPTMNTEAFF.

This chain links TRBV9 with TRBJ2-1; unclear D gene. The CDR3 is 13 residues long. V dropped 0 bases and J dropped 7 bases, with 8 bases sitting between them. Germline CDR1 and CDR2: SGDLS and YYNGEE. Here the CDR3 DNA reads TGTGCCAGCAGCGTAGAGTACCGGAATGAGCAGTTCTTC. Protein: CASSVEYRNEQFF.

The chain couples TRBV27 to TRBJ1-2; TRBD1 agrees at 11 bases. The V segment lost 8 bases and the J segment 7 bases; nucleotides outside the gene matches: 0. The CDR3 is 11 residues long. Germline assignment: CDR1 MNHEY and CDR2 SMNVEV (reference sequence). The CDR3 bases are TGTGCCAGCGGGACAGGGGGTGGCTACACCTTC. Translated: CASGTGGGYTF.

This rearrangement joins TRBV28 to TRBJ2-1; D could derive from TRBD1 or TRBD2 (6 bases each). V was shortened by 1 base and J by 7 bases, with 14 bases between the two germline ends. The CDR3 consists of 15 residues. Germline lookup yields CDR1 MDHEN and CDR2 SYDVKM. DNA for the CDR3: TGTGCCAGCAGTTTATTCCGGGGGCGGGATAATGAGCAGTTCTTC. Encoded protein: CASSLFRGRDNEQFF.

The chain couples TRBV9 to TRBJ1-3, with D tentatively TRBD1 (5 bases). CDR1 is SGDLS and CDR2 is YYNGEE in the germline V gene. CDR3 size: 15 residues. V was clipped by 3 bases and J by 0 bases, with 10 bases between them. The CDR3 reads CASSASGLSGNTIYF. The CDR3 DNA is TGTGCCAGCAGCGCATCAGGGCTCTCTGGAAACACCATATATTTT.